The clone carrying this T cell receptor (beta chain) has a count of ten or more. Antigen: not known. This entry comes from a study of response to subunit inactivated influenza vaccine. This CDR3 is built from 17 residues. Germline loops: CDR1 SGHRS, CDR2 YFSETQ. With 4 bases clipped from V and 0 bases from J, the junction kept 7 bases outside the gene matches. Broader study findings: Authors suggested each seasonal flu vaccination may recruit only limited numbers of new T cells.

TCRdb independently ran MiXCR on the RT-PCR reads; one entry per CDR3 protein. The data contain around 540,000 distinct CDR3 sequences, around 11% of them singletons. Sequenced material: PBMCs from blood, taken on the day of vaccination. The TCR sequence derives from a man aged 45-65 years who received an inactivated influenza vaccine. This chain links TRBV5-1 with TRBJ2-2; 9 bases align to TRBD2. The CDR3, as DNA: TGCGCCAGCAGCACTATGACTAGCGGTGCGAACACCGGGGAGCTGTTTTTT. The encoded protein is CASSTMTSGANTGELFF.